The entry below gives a single T cell receptor (beta chain) sequence along with its context. Its specificity is unknown. Combining a sample-barcoded 5' primer with a J-beta primer mix, a second PCR ran for about 7 to 11 cycles. MiXCR, applied by TCRdb to the 5' RACE reads, yields one record per CDR3 protein. The data hold roughly 1.6 million distinct CDR3 sequences, with approximately 32% observed a single time. The data were taken from a study of blood T cells in healthy people across ages. Findings and limits, study-wide: Estimates of total diversity, which came from one million sequenced T cells, were considered to be underestimates. Among long-lived donors, naive CD4+ cells were more numerous and diversity higher than in aged donors.

Germline-derived CDR1 and CDR2 are GTSNPN and SVGIG (reference sequence). The CDR3 contains 15 residues. Every participating donor contributed around 9.5 milliliters of peripheral blood through a draw. The source material was blood. The source is a woman in her thirties in good health. The V call is TRBV30, the J call TRBJ2-4, with D perhaps TRBD2 (6 bases). The tail of the sequence fits TRBJ2-7 better, so the J call may be wrong. The CDR3, as DNA: TGTGCCTGGAGTGATTTTAGGGGCACGGGGGACGAGCAGTACTTC. Translating gives CAWSDFRGTGDEQYF.